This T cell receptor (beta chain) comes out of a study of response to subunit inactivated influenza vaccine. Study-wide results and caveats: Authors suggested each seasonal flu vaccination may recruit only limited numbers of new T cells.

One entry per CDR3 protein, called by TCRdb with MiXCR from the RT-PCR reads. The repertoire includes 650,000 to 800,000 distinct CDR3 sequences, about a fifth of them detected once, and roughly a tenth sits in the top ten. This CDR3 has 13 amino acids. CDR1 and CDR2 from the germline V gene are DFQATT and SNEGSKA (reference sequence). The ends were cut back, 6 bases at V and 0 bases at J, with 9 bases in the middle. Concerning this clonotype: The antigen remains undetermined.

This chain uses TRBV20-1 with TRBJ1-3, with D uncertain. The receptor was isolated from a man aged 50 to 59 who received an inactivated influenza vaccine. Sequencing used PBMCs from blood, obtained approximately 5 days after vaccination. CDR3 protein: CSAELNSGNTIYF. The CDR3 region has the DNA TGCAGTGCCGAGCTGAACTCTGGAAACACCATATATTTT.